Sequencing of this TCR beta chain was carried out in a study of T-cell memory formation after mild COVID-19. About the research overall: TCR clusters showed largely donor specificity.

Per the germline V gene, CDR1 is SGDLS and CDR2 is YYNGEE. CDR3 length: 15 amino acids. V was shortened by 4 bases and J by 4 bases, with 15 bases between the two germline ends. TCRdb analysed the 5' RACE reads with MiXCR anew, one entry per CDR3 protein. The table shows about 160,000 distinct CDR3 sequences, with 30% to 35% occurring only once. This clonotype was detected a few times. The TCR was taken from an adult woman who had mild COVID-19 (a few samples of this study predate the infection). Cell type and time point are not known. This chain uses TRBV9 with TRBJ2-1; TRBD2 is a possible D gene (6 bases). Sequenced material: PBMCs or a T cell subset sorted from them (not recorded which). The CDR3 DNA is TGTGCCAGCAGCCCCCGCGGGGTAGGGTACAATGAGCAGTTCTTC. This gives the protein CASSPRGVGYNEQFF.